The rows below give T cell receptor beta chains drawn from one sample of a study of control samples from healthy donors and cancer patients. Method: immunoSEQ multiplex PCR; TCRdb's copy keeps in-frame clones and lacks some. Of 70,000 to 95,000 clones in the sample, more than 85% were seen once. Sequenced material: blood. Every receptor here comes from a woman in her thirties in good health. Each CDR3 is given with its conserved first and last residue. The D gene is left open where the match is weak. Part of the rows lack a size; the others show once, few, many or a class for expanded clones.

TRBD1	.	TRBV5-1	TRBJ2-2	TGCGCCAGCAGCTTGGAACCGGGACAGGGCACCGGGGAGCTGTTTTTT	CASSLEPGQGTGELFF
TRBD2	.	TRBV5-1	TRBJ2-4	TGCGCCAGCAGGGGGGATAGGGGACTAGTCGGAAACATTCAGTACTTC	CASRGDRGLVGNIQYF
TRBD2	.	TRBV10-3	TRBJ2-7	TGTGCCATCAGATTGACTAGCGGGGACTCCTACGAGCAGTACTTC	CAIRLTSGDSYEQYF
.	.	TRBV12-3/TRBV12-4	TRBJ1-2	TGTGCCAGCAGTTCAGGGTTAGTCGGAGGCTACACCTTC	CASSSGLVGGYTF
.	.	TRBV28	TRBJ1-4	TGTGCCAGCAGTTTAGGGCGGATAAATGAAAAACTGTTTTTT	CASSLGRINEKLFF
TRBD1	few	TRBV28	TRBJ1-2	TGTGCCAGCAGTATTCCGGGACAGGGGGCGAGCTTGTTTGGCTACACCTTC	CASSIPGQGASLFGYTF
.	.	TRBV28	TRBJ1-2	TGTGCCAGCAGTTCCCGGGCCTTCAACTATGGCTACACCTTC	CASSSRAFNYGYTF
.	.	TRBV7-9	TRBJ2-3	TGTGCCAGCAGCTCTACAGGGAGCACAGATACGCAGTATTTT	CASSSTGSTDTQYF
.	.	TRBV9	TRBJ2-2	TGTGCCAGCAGCGCCTACATGCCCGGGGAGCTGTTTTTT	CASSAYMPGELFF
.	few	TRBV3-1/TRBV3-2	TRBJ1-1	TGTGCCAGCAGCCCGGGACAACAGGCCACTGAAGCTTTCTTT	CASSPGQQATEAFF
TRBD1	.	TRBV3-1/TRBV3-2	TRBJ1-1	TGTGCCAGCAGCCACGGACTCGGGACAGGGTTTAGGAACACTGAAGCTTTCTTT	CASSHGLGTGFRNTEAFF
.	.	TRBV5-1	TRBJ1-2	TGCGCCAGCAGCGGGTATGGCTACACCTTC	CASSGYGYTF
.	.	TRBV2	TRBJ1-2	TGTGCCAGCAGTGTCAGCGACGGTTATGGCTACACCTTC	CASSVSDGYGYTF
.	.	TRBV5-4	TRBJ2-7	TGTGCCAGCAGCTCCAAGGGTCCCTACGAGCAGTACTTC	CASSSKGPYEQYF
.	.	TRBV1	TRBJ2-1	TGCACCAGCAGCCAAGGGAACTACATTAGCAATGAGCAGTTCTTC	CTSSQGNYISNEQFF
.	.	TRBV14	TRBJ2-7	TGTGCCAGCAGCCAAGTGGTGATCTCCTCGGAGCAGTACTTC	CASSQVVISSEQYF
TRBD1	.	TRBV7-9	TRBJ1-4	TGTGCCAGCAGCACGCGACAGGGGACTAATGAAAAACTGTTTTTT	CASSTRQGTNEKLFF
.	.	TRBV6-1	TRBJ1-2	TGTGCCAGCAGTGAGTGGGGGAACTCTTACTCCTATGGCTACACCTTC	CASSEWGNSYSYGYTF
.	.	TRBV9	TRBJ2-3	TGTGCCAGCAGCGCACGACAGACCACAGATACGCAGTATTTT	CASSARQTTDTQYF
TRBD2	.	TRBV13	TRBJ2-3	TGTGCCAGCAGCCGGGGCGGGCTAGCGGGGACCACAGATACGCAGTATTTT	CASSRGGLAGTTDTQYF
TRBD2	.	TRBV20-1	TRBJ2-1	TGCAGTGCTAGTATCAGCGGGAGGCGCAATGAGCAGTTCTTC	CSASISGRRNEQFF
.	.	TRBV19	TRBJ1-5	TGTGCCAGTTTGCCCCCAGGGCTAAAAGGCAATCAGCCCCAGCATTTT	CASLPPGLKGNQPQHF
.	.	TRBV6-8	TRBJ1-5	TGTGCCAGCAGGATCGGGTCGGCACTGAATCAGCCCCAGCATTTT	CASRIGSALNQPQHF
.	.	TRBV3-1/TRBV3-2	TRBJ1-1	TGTGCCAGCAGCCAAGATGGGTACACTGAAGCTTTCTTT	CASSQDGYTEAFF
.	.	TRBV11-2	TRBJ1-4	TGTGCCAGCAGCTTAGCGGGGGCTAGGGGAAAACTGTTTTTT	CASSLAGARGKLFF
TRBD1	few	TRBV28	TRBJ1-2	TGTGCCAGCAGTTTAGGACAGGGGCGCTACACCTTC	CASSLGQGRYTF
.	.	TRBV27	TRBJ1-3	TGTGCCAGCAGTTTCGGGGGAAAAGGAAACACCATATATTTT	CASSFGGKGNTIYF
TRBD2	.	TRBV11-2	TRBJ2-1	TGTGCCAGCAGCCCCGGGACTAGCGGGCTCACCTCTATAAATGAGCAGTTCTTC	CASSPGTSGLTSINEQFF
TRBD1	.	TRBV7-3	TRBJ1-1	TGTGCCAGCAGCTTATCCAGACCGGGACAGGGGTTGAACACTGAAGCTTTCTTT	CASSLSRPGQGLNTEAFF
TRBD1	.	TRBV7-9	TRBJ1-3	TGTGCCAGCAGCATATCCACAGGGGGGAGAAACACCATATATTTT	CASSISTGGRNTIYF
TRBD1	.	TRBV5-1	TRBJ2-7	TGCGCCAGCAGCCCTTGGGACAGGGGATCCTACGAGCAGTACTTC	CASSPWDRGSYEQYF
TRBD1	.	TRBV2	TRBJ1-6	TGTGCCAGCAGGAGACAGGGGGCGAATTCACCCCTCCACTTT	CASRRQGANSPLHF
TRBD1	.	TRBV9	TRBJ2-3	TGTGCCAGCAGCGGACAGGGGGCTTACACAGATACGCAGTATTTT	CASSGQGAYTDTQYF
.	.	TRBV6-1	TRBJ1-5	TGTGCCAGCAGTGAAATGGGTTTGGGGCAGCCCCAGCATTTT	CASSEMGLGQPQHF
.	once	TRBV19	TRBJ1-2	TGTGCCAGTAGTACCAGACAAGAGCGCGTTTATGGCTACACCTTC	CASSTRQERVYGYTF
.	few	TRBV14	TRBJ2-7	TGTGCCAGCAGCCACTTGACAGCCCCGTCCTACGAGCAGTACTTC	CASSHLTAPSYEQYF
TRBD1	.	TRBV19	TRBJ1-1	TGTGCCAGTAGTATGGGACAGCAGAACACTGAAGCTTTCTTT	CASSMGQQNTEAFF
.	.	TRBV7-8	TRBJ2-7	TGTGCCAGCAGCCCCCAAGGCAGCGCCTACGAGCAGTACTTC	CASSPQGSAYEQYF
.	.	TRBV21-1	TRBJ1-4	TGTGCCAGCAGCACTCCTAGGGACAGGGAACGGGAAAAACTGTTTTTT	CASSTPRDREREKLFF
.	.	TRBV29-1	TRBJ1-1	TGCAGCGTTGGAGCAGGCCGGGGCACTGAAGCTTTCTTT	CSVGAGRGTEAFF
.	.	TRBV10-3	TRBJ1-1	TGTGCCATCAGGGGGGGCGGGGAAGCTTTCTTT	CAIRGGGEAFF
.	.	TRBV7-9	TRBJ1-1	TGTGCCAGCAGCTTAGCGTCGGACACCCATGAAGCTTTCTTT	CASSLASDTHEAFF
.	.	TRBV6-5	TRBJ2-1	TGTGCCAGCAGTTACTCGAGGGGCCCCAATGAGCAGTTCTTC	CASSYSRGPNEQFF
.	.	TRBV9	TRBJ1-1	TGTGCCAGCAGCGTAGACTCCAGAAGTGAAGCTTTCTTT	CASSVDSRSEAFF
.	.	TRBV7-2	TRBJ1-5	TGTGCCAGCAGCTTAGACAGAAATCAGCCCCAGCATTTT	CASSLDRNQPQHF
.	.	TRBV5-1	TRBJ1-5	TGCGCCAGCAGCACCACAGGGAATCAGCCCCAGCATTTT	CASSTTGNQPQHF
.	.	TRBV18	TRBJ1-6	TGTGCCAGCTCACCATTTTCCGCACAGGGAAGCTCCTATAATTCACCCCTCCACTTT	CASSPFSAQGSSYNSPLHF